This TCR beta chain was sequenced for a study of blood T cell repertoires in COVID-19 (dated by TCRdb to 2020 to 2021). With regard to the full study: Samples covering the acute and convalescent phases of COVID-19 were provided by collaborators in the United States, Italy and Spain. The prospective study material was composed of cDNA or gDNA derived from T cells, B-cell-depleted T cells, or PBMCs. Deeply sampled blood TCRbeta repertoires from subjects exposed to, actively infected with, or recovered from COVID-19 were included in the dataset. The repertoires were released in a freely available public database intended as a resource for research on the immune response to SARS-CoV-2. Samples came from the ongoing ImmuneRACE study (first 160 participants) plus 1,254 subjects from 6 global collaborators. A de-identified subject ID, COVID-19 status, age in years and sex were almost always included in the sample metadata. Where available, HLA class I and class II types were taken from metadata supplied by the sample provider and were not determined by assay-based typing. Paper-wide results and their limitations: Clinical and demographic metadata were provided uncurated, with the amount varying by source and participant.

The immunoSEQ Assay, a bias-controlled multiplex PCR, was used to amplify TCRbeta CDR3 regions from genomic DNA. The authors' analysis ran thus. The number of nucleated cells in each sample was estimated from the amplification of reference gene primers within the assay. To quantify the absolute abundance of each unique TCRbeta CDR3 rearrangement, sequence reads were collapsed and filtered. Productive Simpson clonality was computed per sample as the square root of Simpson's diversity index over productive rearrangements. What TCRdb holds here is the immuneACCESS table cut down to in-frame rearrangements. Part of the clones is not present; checked against another copy, under half of the missing clones reflect an unresolved V gene, and the others are unexplained. V, J and clone size derive from that table, while D and trimming were established from the DNA sequence. The table for this sample lists 250,000 to 300,000 clones; approximately 80% of them were counted only once. In total, the top ten clones hold approximately 5% of the sample.

As regards this clone: Its antigen specificity is not known. Nothing much larger sits one base from this clone, and base qualities are not available.

Trimming accounts for 5 bases at V and 5 bases at J, while the number of junction bases matched to no gene is 12. CDR1 and CDR2 were assigned from the germline V gene as SGHVS and FNYEAQ. From the cysteine up to the phenylalanine, the CDR3 has a length of 18 residues. Left in the record is the CDR3 DNA by itself, 54 bases read in frame from the first base. Enrolling through a virtual design, the prospective study's participants ranged in age from roughly 18 to 89 years and lived across 20 to 25 United States geographic areas. In the prospective study, participants were assigned to cohorts based on the clinical history participants reported in a screening survey and a study questionnaire. Exposed participants were defined as having been in contact with someone with a PCR-confirmed or clinician-diagnosed COVID-19 case within 2 weeks of study entry. Mobile phlebotomists in the prospective study collected whole blood, serum and a nasopharyngeal or oropharyngeal swab from every participant. Participants in the prospective study had the option to provide additional blood draws and questionnaires over a roughly 2-month period. Blood samples from the prospective study were shipped frozen or at room temperature prior to DNA extraction.

This receptor chain uses TRBV7-6 and TRBJ2-1, with TRBD2 matching 13 junction bases. The receptor was derived from a man aged 35-49 years who had been exposed to COVID-19. Sequencing input: PBMCs or T cells enriched from blood (not recorded which). The nucleotides are TGTGCCAGCAGCCGAACGCCCTCACTAGCGGGAGGGGACAATGAGCAGTTCTTC. This yields the protein CASSRTPSLAGGDNEQFF.